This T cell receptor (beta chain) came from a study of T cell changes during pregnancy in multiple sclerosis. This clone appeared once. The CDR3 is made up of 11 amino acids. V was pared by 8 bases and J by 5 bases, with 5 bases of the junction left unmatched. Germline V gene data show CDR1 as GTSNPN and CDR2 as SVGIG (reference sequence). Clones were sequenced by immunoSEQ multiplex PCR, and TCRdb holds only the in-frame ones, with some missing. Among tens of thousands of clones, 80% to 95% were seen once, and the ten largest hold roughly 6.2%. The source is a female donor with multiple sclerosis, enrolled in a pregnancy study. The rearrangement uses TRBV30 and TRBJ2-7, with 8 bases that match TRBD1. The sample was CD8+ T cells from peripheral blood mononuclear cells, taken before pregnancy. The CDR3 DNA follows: TGTGCCGGATGGACAGGGCACGAGCAGTACTTC. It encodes CAGWTGHEQYF.